Listed below are T cell receptor beta chains from one sample, sequenced in a study of T cell repertoires in cytomegalovirus infection. These receptors' targets are unknown. Each CDR3 protein gets one entry after TCRdb re-called the reads with MiXCR. The profile shows around 110,000 distinct CDR3 sequences, over 9.5% of them singletons. The sequenced sample was PBMCs, sequenced either directly or after in vitro stimulation (not recorded which). All receptors come from a human donor in good health (CMV status not recorded). Some clones in this sample may be carry-over from other donors' samples. CDR3s include the opening cysteine and the closing phenylalanine or tryptophan. A D gene is named only where the DNA matches it firmly. Clone sizes are given selectively: once, few, many, or a class where the clone is expanded.

V	J	D	size	DNA	CDR3
TRBV4-2	TRBJ2-7	NA	NA	TGTGCCAGCAGCCACGATCGCAGGAGCTCCTACGAGCAGTACTTC	CASSHDRRSSYEQYF
TRBV6-2/TRBV6-3	TRBJ2-2	TRBD2	few	TGTGCCAGCAAACCCAGCGGGAGCGTCATTAGGGAGCTGTTTTTT	CASKPSGSVIRELFF
TRBV7-2	TRBJ1-1	NA	many	TGTGCCAGCAGCTTAGTGAGCACTGAAGCTTTCTTT	CASSLVSTEAFF
TRBV7-9	TRBJ2-2	NA	many	TGTGCCAGCAGCGGGGCTGGTGGGATCCGCACCGGGGAGCTGTTTTTT	CASSGAGGIRTGELFF
TRBV11-1	TRBJ2-7	NA	many	TGTGCCAGCAGCCATGACTACGAGCAGTACTTC	CASSHDYEQYF
TRBV6-5	TRBJ2-1	NA	many	TGTGCCAGCAGTTACACGATAGACGGAAACTCCTACAATGAGCAGTTCTTC	CASSYTIDGNSYNEQFF
TRBV9	TRBJ2-3	NA	many	TGTGCCAGCAGCGTAGACGGTAGTAGGGGCGGTACGCAGTATTTT	CASSVDGSRGGTQYF
TRBV19	TRBJ2-3	NA	few	TGTGCCAGTAAAACTCTCTCTACAGATACGCAGTATTTT	CASKTLSTDTQYF
TRBV28	TRBJ2-5	NA	many	TGTGCCAGCAACCCTCGCCTGGGGGGAGAGACCCAGTACTTC	CASNPRLGGETQYF
TRBV7-7	TRBJ2-1	TRBD2	NA	TGTGCTAGCAGCTTGAGCGGTGGGGGAGGGAATGAGCAGTTCTTC	CASSLSGGGGNEQFF
TRBV3-1	TRBJ2-7	TRBD2	NA	TGTGCCAGCAGCCACGCGACTAGCGGCTACGAGCAGTACTTC	CASSHATSGYEQYF
TRBV27	TRBJ2-5	NA	NA	TGTGCCAGCAGTTTATTAGGAGAGACCCAGTACTTC	CASSLLGETQYF
TRBV7-8	TRBJ2-7	NA	many	TGTGCCAGCAGCTTAGTCGGACAAAAGGGCTACGAGCAGTACTTC	CASSLVGQKGYEQYF
TRBV7-6	TRBJ1-3	NA	many	TGTGCCAGCAGCTTAGCGGCAGGTTCTGGAAACACCATATATTTT	CASSLAAGSGNTIYF
TRBV7-9	TRBJ1-1	NA	NA	TGTGCCAGCAAGGACACTTATTTGAACACTGAAGCTTTCTTT	CASKDTYLNTEAFF
TRBV7-2	TRBJ2-1	TRBD1	many	TGTGCCAGCAGTGCCGGGACAGGGGGCTTGGATGAGCAGTTCTTC	CASSAGTGGLDEQFF
TRBV27	TRBJ2-2	NA	many	TGTGCCAGCAGTTTATGGCAGGGCGTAAACACCGGGGAGCTGTTTTTT	CASSLWQGVNTGELFF
TRBV20-1	TRBJ1-3	NA	many	TGCAGTGCTAGGGAGAGGCTAGTCGGAAACACCATATATTTT	CSARERLVGNTIYF
TRBV19	TRBJ1-2	TRBD1	many	TGTGCCAGTAAAGACAGGGGATGGGTCTATGGCTACACCTTC	CASKDRGWVYGYTF
TRBV12-3/TRBV12-4	TRBJ1-5	TRBD1	many	TGTGCCAGCAGGAACGACAGGGAGTGGGGTCAGCCCCAGCATTTT	CASRNDREWGQPQHF
TRBV11-2	TRBJ1-1	NA	many	TGTGCCAGCAGGTTCAGTAACACTGAAGCTTTCTTT	CASRFSNTEAFF
TRBV19	TRBJ2-7	TRBD2	many	TGTGCCAGTAGTATCTCTAGCGGGGTCGTCTACGAGCAGTACTTC	CASSISSGVVYEQYF
TRBV5-4	TRBJ2-1	TRBD1	many	TGTGCCAGCAGCTTGGACCAGGGGGAGTTCCATGAGCAGTTCTTC	CASSLDQGEFHEQFF
TRBV29-1	TRBJ2-3	TRBD2	many	TGCAGCGTTTCACTAGCGGGAGGGGGGTCCCGAGTTTATACGCAGTATTTT	CSVSLAGGGSRVYTQYF
TRBV10-2	TRBJ2-1	TRBD2	many	TGCGCCAGCAGTGAGTCCGGGGGAGGGTCCTACAATGAGCAGTTCTTC	CASSESGGGSYNEQFF
TRBV10-3	TRBJ2-2	NA	few	TGTGCCATCAGAGATAGAACTCACACCGGGGAGCTGTTTTTT	CAIRDRTHTGELFF
TRBV10-3	TRBJ1-2	TRBD1	NA	TGTGCCATCAGCGAGGTAGCAGGGGGCGATGACTATGGCTACACCTTC	CAISEVAGGDDYGYTF
TRBV28	TRBJ2-3	NA	NA	TGTGCCAGCAGTTTATGGGCCCCCTCGACTGGATCAGATACGCAGTATTTT	CASSLWAPSTGSDTQYF
TRBV6-5	TRBJ2-3	NA	few	TGTGCCAGCAGTTTCCTTAGGGGGGCAGATACGCAGTATTTT	CASSFLRGADTQYF
TRBV19	TRBJ2-1	NA	NA	TGTGCCAGTAGTGAAGGGGCTACCAGGAATGAGCAGTTCTTC	CASSEGATRNEQFF
TRBV19	TRBJ2-5	TRBD2	few	TGTGCCAGTAGTTTCGCCCAGACTAGCGGGAGTAAAGAGACCCAGTACTTC	CASSFAQTSGSKETQYF
TRBV10-3	TRBJ1-5	NA	many	TGTGCCATCAGCAGGACAGCCGGTAATCAGCCCCAGCATTTT	CAISRTAGNQPQHF
TRBV20-1	TRBJ2-1	NA	NA	TGCAGTGCCCAGGGGGAGGGCCCCTACTACAATGAGCAGTTCTTC	CSAQGEGPYYNEQFF
TRBV7-6	TRBJ1-5	NA	many	TGTGCCAGCAGCTTAGGGCCCCCGGCGGGCAATCAGCCCCAGCATTTT	CASSLGPPAGNQPQHF
TRBV7-2	TRBJ2-7	TRBD1	many	TGTGCCAGCAGCCCCAGACAGGGCACCTACGAGCAGTACTTC	CASSPRQGTYEQYF
TRBV28	TRBJ1-2	TRBD1	many	TGTGCCAGCAGTTTAGAGGGCAGGGGGCCGGTTGGCTACACCTTC	CASSLEGRGPVGYTF
TRBV5-8	TRBJ1-3	NA	many	TGTGCCAGCAGCCTCGGACAGAGCTCTGGAAACACCATATATTTT	CASSLGQSSGNTIYF
TRBV15	TRBJ2-1	NA	few	TGTGCCACCAGCCGAGACGGGGCCGGGGGAAATGAGCAGTTCTTC	CATSRDGAGGNEQFF
TRBV27	TRBJ1-6	NA	NA	TGTGCCAGCAGTTTAGGTTGGCAGGGGAATTCACCCCTCCACTTT	CASSLGWQGNSPLHF
TRBV7-9	TRBJ1-1	NA	few	TGTGCCAGCACCCCACACTTGGTGAACACTGAAGCTTTCTTT	CASTPHLVNTEAFF
TRBV2	TRBJ2-3	NA	many	TGTGCCAGCAGTGAAGAGGGGATCAATCGAACGCAGTATTTT	CASSEEGINRTQYF
TRBV23-1	TRBJ1-2	NA	many	TGCGCCAGCAGTCAATCACCGGGAGGGCGTCGCTATGGCTACACCTTC	CASSQSPGGRRYGYTF
TRBV6-1	TRBJ2-4	TRBD2	many	TGTGCCAGCAGTGACCCCCGTCTAGCGGGAGCAAGTAACATTCAGTACTTC	CASSDPRLAGASNIQYF
TRBV2	TRBJ1-4	NA	many	TGTGCCAGCACCATAACAGGGTCAGTAGGAGAAAAACTGTTTTTT	CASTITGSVGEKLFF
TRBV24-1	TRBJ2-5	TRBD1	NA	TGTGCCACCAGTGACCCAACCGGGACAGGGAGGGCGACCCAGTACTTC	CATSDPTGTGRATQYF
TRBV7-2	TRBJ2-3	TRBD1	NA	TGTGCCAGCAGCCAAGGACAGGGGGCAGATACGCAGTATTTT	CASSQGQGADTQYF
TRBV4-3	TRBJ2-2	TRBD2	few	TGCGCCAGCAGCCAAGGGACTAGCGGGACGCTCGAGCTGTTTTTT	CASSQGTSGTLELFF
TRBV20-1	TRBJ1-5	TRBD1	NA	TGCAGTGCCGAACAGGGGATTAATCAGCCCCAGCATTTT	CSAEQGINQPQHF
TRBV6-2/TRBV6-3	TRBJ2-1	TRBD1	NA	TGTGCCAGCAGCCCGGGACAGCTCAATGAGCAGTTCTTC	CASSPGQLNEQFF
TRBV7-9	TRBJ1-2	NA	medium-sized	TGTGCCAGCAGCTTTTCACTCCCCTGGTTCGATGGCTACACCTTC	CASSFSLPWFDGYTF